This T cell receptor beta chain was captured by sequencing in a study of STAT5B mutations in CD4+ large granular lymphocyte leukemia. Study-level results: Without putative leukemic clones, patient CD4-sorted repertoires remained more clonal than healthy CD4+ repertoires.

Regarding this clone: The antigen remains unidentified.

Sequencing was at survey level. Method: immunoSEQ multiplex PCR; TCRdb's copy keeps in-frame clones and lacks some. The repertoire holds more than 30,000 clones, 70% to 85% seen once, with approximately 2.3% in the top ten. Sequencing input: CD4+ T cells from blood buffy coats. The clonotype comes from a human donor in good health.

In nucleotides, the CDR3 is TGCAGCGTTTCGCTACCGGGAACTCAAGAGACCCAGTACTTC. Encoded protein: CSVSLPGTQETQYF. This chain links TRBV29-1 with TRBJ2-5; tentatively, D is TRBD2 (5 bases). The germline CDR1 and CDR2 sequences are SQVTM and ANQGSEA. This CDR3 region has 14 residues. Deletions cut 5 bases from V and 2 bases from J, with 15 bases between.